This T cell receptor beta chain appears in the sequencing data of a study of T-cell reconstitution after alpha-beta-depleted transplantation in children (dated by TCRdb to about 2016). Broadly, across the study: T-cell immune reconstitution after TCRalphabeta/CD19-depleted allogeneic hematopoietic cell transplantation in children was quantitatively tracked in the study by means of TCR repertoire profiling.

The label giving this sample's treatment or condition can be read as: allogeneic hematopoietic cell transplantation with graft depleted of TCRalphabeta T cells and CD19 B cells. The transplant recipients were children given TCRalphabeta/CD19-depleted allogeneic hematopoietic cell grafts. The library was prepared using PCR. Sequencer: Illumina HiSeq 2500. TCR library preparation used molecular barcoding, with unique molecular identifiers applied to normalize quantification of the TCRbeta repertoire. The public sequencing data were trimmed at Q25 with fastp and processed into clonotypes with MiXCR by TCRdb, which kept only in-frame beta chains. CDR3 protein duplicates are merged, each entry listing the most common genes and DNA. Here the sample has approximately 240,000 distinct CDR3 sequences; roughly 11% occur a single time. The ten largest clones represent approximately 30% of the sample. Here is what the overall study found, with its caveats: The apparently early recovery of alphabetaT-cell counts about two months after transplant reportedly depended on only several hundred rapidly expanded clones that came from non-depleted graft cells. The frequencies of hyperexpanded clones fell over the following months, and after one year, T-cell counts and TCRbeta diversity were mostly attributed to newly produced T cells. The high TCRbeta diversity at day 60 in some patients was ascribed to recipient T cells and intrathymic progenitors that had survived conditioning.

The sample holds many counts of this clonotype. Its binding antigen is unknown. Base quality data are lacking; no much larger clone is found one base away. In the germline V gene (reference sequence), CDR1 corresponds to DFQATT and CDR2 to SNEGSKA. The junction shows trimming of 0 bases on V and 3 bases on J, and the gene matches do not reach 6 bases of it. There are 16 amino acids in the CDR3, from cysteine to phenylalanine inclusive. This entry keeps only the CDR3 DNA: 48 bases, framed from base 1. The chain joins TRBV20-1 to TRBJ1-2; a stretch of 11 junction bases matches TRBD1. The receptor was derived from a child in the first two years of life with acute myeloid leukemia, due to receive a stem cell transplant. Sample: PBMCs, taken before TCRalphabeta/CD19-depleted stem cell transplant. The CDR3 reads CSAREYRTGGYYGYTF. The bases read TGCAGTGCTAGAGAATACCGGACAGGGGGCTACTATGGCTACACCTTC.